The clone carrying this TCR beta chain was seen ten or more times. Antigen specificity is unknown. This entry is derived from a study of T cell repertoires in cytomegalovirus infection. One entry per CDR3 protein results from TCRdb running MiXCR on the reads. The data contain around 180,000 distinct CDR3 sequences, roughly a fifth of them singletons. General study findings and limits: CMV carriers with the relevant HLA were identified by cumulative public TCR beta family frequency. HLA-C-restricted CMV clonotypes gave the most frequent clonotype in two of eight donors.

Sample: PBMCs. The TCR was taken from a human donor in good health (CMV status not recorded). Some clones in this sample may be carry-over from other donors' samples.

For the CDR3, the DNA is TGTGCCAGCAGCTCGGACCGGCGGGGTATCACTGAAGCTTTCTTT. This codes for CASSSDRRGITEAFF. The rearrangement uses TRBV7-9 and TRBJ1-1; no clear D. The germline V gene has CDR1 SEHNR and CDR2 FQNEAQ (reference sequence). CDR3 length equals 15 residues. V gave up 4 bases and J gave up 4 bases, with 16 bases separating them. The whole variable domain, remainder taken from reference TRBV7-9 and TRBJ1-1, is DTGVSQNPRHKITKRGQNVTFRCDPISEHNRLYWYRQTLGQGPEFLTYFQNEAQLEKSRLLSDRFSAERPKGSFSTLEIQRTEQGDSAMYLCASSSDRRGITEAFFGQGTRLTVV.